This T cell receptor beta chain was recovered during a study of blood T cell repertoires in COVID-19. Study details: PBMCs, B-cell-depleted T cells, or T cells provided the cDNA or gDNA that made up the material.

Profiled with immunoSEQ multiplex PCR; TCRdb holds only in-frame clones, not every one. This sample has 250,000 to 350,000 clones; around 90% occur once, and the top ten carry roughly 2.4%. Germline V CDR1 and CDR2: SNHLY, FYNNEI. This CDR3 comprises 15 residues. The ends lost 6 bases at V and 4 bases at J; junction bases unmatched: 10. The V call is TRBV2, the J call TRBJ1-2, with 8 nucleotides matching TRBD1. The sample consisted of peripheral blood. This TCR was sampled from a woman aged 45-65 years who had recovered from COVID-19. CDR3 sequence: CASSSLRQGSYGYTF. For the CDR3, the DNA is TGTGCCAGCAGCTCCCTTAGACAGGGGTCCTATGGCTACACCTTC.